The rows below give T cell receptor beta chains drawn from one sample of a study of response to subunit inactivated influenza vaccine. One entry per CDR3 protein results from TCRdb running MiXCR on the RT-PCR reads. The sample records hundreds of thousands of distinct CDR3 sequences, approximately 11% being singletons. The same data also contributed to another study, on T cells expressing NK-cell markers.

The sample here was PBMCs from blood, taken on the day of vaccination. These receptors were taken from a man aged 50 to 59 who received an inactivated influenza vaccine. The CDR3 runs from the conserved cysteine through the conserved F or W. Each record gives: J gene, clone size, V gene, D gene, CDR3 protein, CDR3 DNA. D genes are given only for firm matches. For some rows the clone size is stated as once, few or many, or as a class when expanded; others skip it.

>TRBJ2-5|-|TRBV10-3|TRBD2
CAISEPTSGGDQETQHF
TGTGCCATCAGTGAGCCCACTAGCGGGGGGGACCAAGAGACCCAGCACTTC
>TRBJ2-5|few|TRBV28|-
CASSLLAGGGQETQYF
TGTGCCAGCAGTTTATTGGCAGGGGGAGGGCAAGAGACCCAGTACTTC
>TRBJ2-7|-|TRBV5-1|TRBD2
CASSLGLAGISYEQYF
TGCGCCAGCAGCTTAGGACTAGCGGGAATTTCCTACGAGCAGTACTTC
>TRBJ2-7|-|TRBV27|TRBD2
CASSPSLAGALSYEQYF
TGTGCCAGCAGTCCTAGCTTAGCGGGAGCCCTCTCCTACGAGCAGTACTTC
>TRBJ2-5|-|TRBV15|-
CATSSQESNEETQYF
TGTGCCACCAGCTCCCAGGAGAGCAACGAAGAGACCCAGTACTTC
>TRBJ1-2|-|TRBV12-3/TRBV12-4|TRBD1
CASRTGTGGRNYGYTF
TGTGCCAGCAGGACCGGGACAGGGGGTCGAAACTATGGCTACACCTTC
>TRBJ2-7|-|TRBV12-3/TRBV12-4|-
CASSPGVYEQCF
TGTGCCAGCAGTCCAGGGGTTTACGAGCAGTGCTTC
>TRBJ1-1|-|TRBV6-2/TRBV6-3|-
CASIKRAGIMNTEAFF
TGTGCCAGCATCAAGCGAGCAGGGATAATGAACACTGAAGCTTTCTTT
>TRBJ2-7|-|TRBV6-2/TRBV6-3|-
CASSYELGAYEQYF
TGTGCCAGCAGTTACGAGTTGGGCGCCTACGAGCAGTACTTC
>TRBJ2-3|few|TRBV7-9|TRBD2
CASSLEGGSGDTQYF
TGTGCCAGCAGCTTAGAGGGCGGGAGCGGCGATACGCAGTATTTT
>TRBJ1-5|many|TRBV12-3/TRBV12-4|-
CASSRTGRQPQHF
TGTGCCAGCAGTCGGACGGGGCGTCAGCCCCAGCATTTT
>TRBJ2-1|few|TRBV12-3/TRBV12-4|-
CASTHRDPSSYNEQFF
TGTGCCAGCACCCACCGGGACCCGAGCTCCTACAATGAGCAGTTCTTC
>TRBJ1-5|-|TRBV12-3/TRBV12-4|-
CLGGMEQPQHF
TGTCTGGGAGGGATGGAACAGCCCCAGCATTTT
>TRBJ2-3|few|TRBV5-1|-
CASSPVTSTDTQYF
TGCGCCAGCAGCCCGGTCACTAGCACAGATACGCAGTATTTT
>TRBJ2-1|-|TRBV4-3|-
CASSHLDGAGSSYNEQFF
TGCGCCAGCAGCCATCTAGACGGGGCAGGGTCATCCTACAATGAGCAGTTCTTC
>TRBJ2-3|-|TRBV6-5|-
CASSQGPDRYF
TGTGCCAGCAGCCAGGGGCCCGATCGGTATTTT
>TRBJ2-1|-|TRBV24-1|-
CATSDQSYNEQFF
TGTGCCACCAGTGACCAGAGTTACAATGAGCAGTTCTTC
>TRBJ2-5|-|TRBV14|-
CASSRTVGVFETQYF
TGTGCCAGCAGCCGAACAGTTGGGGTTTTTGAGACCCAGTACTTC